This T cell receptor (beta chain) was documented in a study of blood T cell repertoires in COVID-19. Turning to the study itself: PBMCs, B-cell-depleted T cells, or T cells were the source of the cDNA or gDNA that made up the material.

The germline CDR1 and CDR2 sequences are SGHTA and FQGTGA. The ends lost 3 bases at V and 3 bases at J; junction bases unmatched: 3. The CDR3 spans 16 residues. As handled by the study authors: Estimation of nucleated cell counts was performed using reference gene primer amplification. Here immunoSEQ multiplex PCR was the method, and the copy in TCRdb shows in-frame clones only, minus some. V, J and clone size derive from that table, while D and trimming were established from the DNA sequence. The sample lists tens of thousands of clones, more than 80% occurring once. This clonotype was obtained from a man at least 80 years old with acute or convalescent COVID-19. The sequenced material came from peripheral blood. The chain couples TRBV7-3 to TRBJ2-3; TRBD2 matches 13 bases. This chain's CDR3 is CASSFTSGGATDTQYF. CDR3 DNA sequence: TGTGCCAGCAGCTTCACTAGCGGGGGGGCGACAGATACGCAGTATTTT.